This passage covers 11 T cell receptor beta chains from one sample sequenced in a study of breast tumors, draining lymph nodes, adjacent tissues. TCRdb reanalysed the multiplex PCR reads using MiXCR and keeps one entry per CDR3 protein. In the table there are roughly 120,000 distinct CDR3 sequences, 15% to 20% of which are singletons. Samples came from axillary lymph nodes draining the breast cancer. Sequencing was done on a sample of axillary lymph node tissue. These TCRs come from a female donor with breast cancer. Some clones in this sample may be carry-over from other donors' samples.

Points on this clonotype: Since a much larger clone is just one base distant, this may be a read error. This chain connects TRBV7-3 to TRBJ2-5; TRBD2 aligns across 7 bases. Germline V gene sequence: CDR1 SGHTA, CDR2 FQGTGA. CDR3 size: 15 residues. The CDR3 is CVSSLNGGGEETQYF. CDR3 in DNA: TGTGTCAGCAGCTTAAATGGGGGGGGGGAAGAGACCCAGTACTTC. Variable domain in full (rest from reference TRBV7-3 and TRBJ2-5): GAGVSQTPSNKVTEKGKYVELRCDPISGHTALYWYRQSLGQGPEFLIYFQGTGAADDSGLPNDRFFAVRPEGSVSTLKIQRTERGDSAVYLCVSSLNGGGEETQYFGPGTRLLVL.

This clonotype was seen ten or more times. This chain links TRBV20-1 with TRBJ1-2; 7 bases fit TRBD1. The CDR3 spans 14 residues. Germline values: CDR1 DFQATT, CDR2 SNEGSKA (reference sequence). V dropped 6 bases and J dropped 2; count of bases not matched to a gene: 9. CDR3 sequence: CSAKRGQLNYGYTF. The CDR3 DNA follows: TGCAGTGCCAAAAGGGGACAGCTCAACTATGGCTACACCTTC.

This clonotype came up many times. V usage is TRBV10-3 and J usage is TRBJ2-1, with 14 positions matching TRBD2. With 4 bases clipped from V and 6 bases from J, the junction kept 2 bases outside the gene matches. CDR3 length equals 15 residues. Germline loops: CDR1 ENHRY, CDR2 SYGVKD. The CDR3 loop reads CAISGGLAGVNEQFF. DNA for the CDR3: TGTGCCATCAGTGGGGGACTAGCGGGAGTCAATGAGCAGTTCTTC.

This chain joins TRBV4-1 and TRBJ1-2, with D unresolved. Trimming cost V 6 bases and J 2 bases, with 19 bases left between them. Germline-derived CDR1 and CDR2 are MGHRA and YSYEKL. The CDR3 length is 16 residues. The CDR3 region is CASSLMGASTNYGYTF. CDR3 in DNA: TGCGCCAGCAGTTTAATGGGTGCCTCAACCAACTATGGCTACACCTTC.

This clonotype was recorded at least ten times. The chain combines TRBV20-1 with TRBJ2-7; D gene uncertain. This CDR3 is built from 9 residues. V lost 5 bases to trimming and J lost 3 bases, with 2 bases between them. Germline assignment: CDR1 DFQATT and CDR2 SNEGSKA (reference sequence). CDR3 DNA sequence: TGCAGTGCTGGCTACGAGCAGTACTTC. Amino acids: CSAGYEQYF.

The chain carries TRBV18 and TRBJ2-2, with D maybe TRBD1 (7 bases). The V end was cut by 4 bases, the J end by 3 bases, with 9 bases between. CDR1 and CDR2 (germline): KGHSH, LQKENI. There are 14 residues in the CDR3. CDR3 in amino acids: CASSLRGDTGELFF. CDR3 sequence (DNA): TGTGCCAGCTCACTCAGGGGGGACACCGGGGAGCTGTTTTTT.

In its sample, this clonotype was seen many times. The CDR3 here is CASSLWTSGRYEQYF. The CDR3 DNA sequence: TGTGCCAGCAGCTTGTGGACTAGCGGGAGATACGAGCAGTACTTC. This rearrangement joins TRBV5-8 to TRBJ2-7; the match to TRBD2 covers 13 bases. The germline CDR1 and CDR2 sequences are SGHTS and YDEGEE. V lost 1 base to trimming and J lost 4 bases; unmatched junction nucleotides: 2. This CDR3 comprises 15 residues. Complete variable domain (other parts from reference TRBV5-8 and TRBJ2-7): EAGVTQSPTHLIKTRGQQATLRCSPISGHTSVYWYQQALGLGLQFLLWYDEGEERNRGNFPPRFSGRQFPNYSSELNVNALELEDSALYLCASSLWTSGRYEQYFGPGTRLTVT.

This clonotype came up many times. In nucleotides, the CDR3 is TGCGCCAGCAGCCAAGATTGGAGAAACACCATATATTTT. The encoded protein is CASSQDWRNTIYF. The genes are TRBV4-1 and TRBJ1-3; D ambiguous. The germline V gene encodes CDR1 MGHRA and CDR2 YSYEKL. The CDR3 is 13 amino acids. V dropped 0 bases and J dropped 5 bases, with 5 bases sitting between them.

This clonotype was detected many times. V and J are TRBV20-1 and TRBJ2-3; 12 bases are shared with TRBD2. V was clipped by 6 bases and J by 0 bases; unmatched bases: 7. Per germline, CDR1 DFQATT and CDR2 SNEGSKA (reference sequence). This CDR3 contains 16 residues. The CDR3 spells CSAPGLAGTSTDTQYF. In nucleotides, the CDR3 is TGCAGTGCCCCCGGACTAGCGGGGACTAGCACAGATACGCAGTATTTT.

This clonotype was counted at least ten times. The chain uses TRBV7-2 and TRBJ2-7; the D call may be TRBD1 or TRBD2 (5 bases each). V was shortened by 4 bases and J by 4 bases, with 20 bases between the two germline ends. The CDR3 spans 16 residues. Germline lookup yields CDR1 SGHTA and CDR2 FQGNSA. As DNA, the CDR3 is TGTGCCAGCAGCTCAATCGGGGTAGGGCAGGGTTACGAGCAGTACTTC. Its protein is CASSSIGVGQGYEQYF.

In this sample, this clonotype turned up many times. DNA of the CDR3: TGTGCCAGCAGTTTCCCCTACAGGGGTAATTCACCCCTCCACTTT. Its translation: CASSFPYRGNSPLHF. The genes are TRBV28 and TRBJ1-6; 7 bases fit TRBD1. Trimming took 3 bases from V and 6 from J; bases not matched to a gene: 5. The CDR3 loop spans 15 amino acids. CDR1 is MDHEN, CDR2 SYDVKM, per germline.